The rows below give T cell receptor beta chains drawn from one sample of a study of glioma-infiltrating T cells. MiXCR was run by TCRdb on the multiplex PCR reads, yielding one entry per CDR3 protein. This sample has 20,000 to 25,000 distinct CDR3 sequences, with 20% to 25% found just once. The sequenced sample was glioma tissue, nonneoplastic brain tissue, or PBMCs (not recorded which). The receptor set was obtained from a human donor with low-grade glioma or glioblastoma, undergoing nonglioma brain surgery, or in good health (not recorded which). The CDR3 runs from the conserved cysteine through the conserved F or W. A D gene is named only where the DNA matches it firmly. Clone size is stated in some rows and not others, as once, few, many or a class when expanded.

CSARKQGANTEAFF,TGCAGTGCTAGAAAACAGGGGGCGAACACTGAAGCTTTCTTT,many,TRBV20-1,TRBD1,TRBJ1-1
CASTKYRRAFNSPLHF,TGTGCCAGCACCAAGTACCGGCGAGCGTTTAATTCACCCCTCCACTTT,-,TRBV6-5,-,TRBJ1-6
CASSQRRTGESSYEQYF,TGTGCCAGCAGCCAGAGGAGGACAGGGGAGAGCTCCTACGAGCAGTACTTC,few,TRBV3-1,TRBD1,TRBJ2-7
CASSPPEGEETQYF,TGTGCCAGCAGCCCGCCCGAGGGTGAGGAGACCCAGTACTTC,-,TRBV7-9,-,TRBJ2-5
CSAKGQGANTEAFF,TGCAGTGCTAAGGGGCAGGGGGCGAACACTGAAGCTTTCTTT,-,TRBV20-1,TRBD1,TRBJ1-1
CASSPSSGGAETQYF,TGTGCCAGCAGTCCCTCTAGCGGGGGGGCGGAGACCCAGTACTTC,few,TRBV7-2,TRBD2,TRBJ2-5
CASSSGGGSEQYF,TGTGCCAGCAGTTCGGGGGGGGGGAGCGAGCAGTACTTC,many,TRBV28,TRBD2,TRBJ2-7
CASSLEQETQYF,TGTGCCAGCAGCTTAGAACAAGAGACCCAGTACTTC,-,TRBV7-9,-,TRBJ2-5
CASRIPGQGRYEQYF,TGTGCCAGCAGAATACCGGGACAGGGCAGATACGAGCAGTACTTC,medium-sized,TRBV27,TRBD1,TRBJ2-7
CASSQVTATYGYTF,TGTGCCAGCAGCCAGGTCACCGCCACCTATGGCTACACCTTC,-,TRBV14,-,TRBJ1-2
CASSDRNRLTYEQYF,TGTGCCAGCAGTGACCGCAACAGGCTCACCTACGAGCAGTACTTC,-,TRBV6-1,-,TRBJ2-7
CASSVAGRGNTEAFF,TGTGCCAGCAGCGTAGCAGGGCGAGGGAACACTGAAGCTTTCTTT,few,TRBV9,-,TRBJ1-1
CASSEARGQGGSNQPQHF,TGTGCCAGCAGTGAAGCAAGGGGGCAGGGAGGAAGCAATCAGCCCCAGCATTTT,few,TRBV2,TRBD1,TRBJ1-5
CASSQSGWTPLHF,TGCGCCAGCAGCCAATCAGGGTGGACACCCCTCCACTTT,many,TRBV4-1,-,TRBJ1-6
CASSIDLGDHREAFF,TGTGCCAGTAGTATCGACCTAGGAGATCACCGTGAAGCTTTCTTT,-,TRBV19,-,TRBJ1-1
CASSQTGPRPETQYF,TGTGCCAGCAGCCAAACAGGCCCCAGACCGGAGACCCAGTACTTC,-,TRBV12-3/TRBV12-4,-,TRBJ2-5
CASSYPDSLPLQSEQFF,TGTGCCAGCAGTTACCCAGACAGTCTACCCCTACAATCTGAGCAGTTCTTC,many,TRBV6-2/TRBV6-3,-,TRBJ2-1
CASSEGRDRGNGYTF,TGTGCCAGCAGTGAGGGCCGGGACAGGGGGAATGGCTACACCTTC,-,TRBV2,TRBD1,TRBJ1-2
CASSSDSLYEQYF,TGTGCCAGCAGCTCGGACAGCCTCTACGAGCAGTACTTC,-,TRBV7-9,-,TRBJ2-7
CASSQDGGYEQYF,TGTGCCAGCAGCCAAGACGGGGGATACGAGCAGTACTTC,-,TRBV3-1,-,TRBJ2-7
CASKLGVSGNTIYF,TGTGCCAGCAAATTGGGGGTGTCTGGAAACACCATATATTTT,many,TRBV6-1,-,TRBJ1-3
CASSHGSQPQHF,TGTGCCAGCAGCCATGGGTCACAGCCCCAGCATTTT,many,TRBV3-1,-,TRBJ1-5
CSATKGGGLYEQYF,TGCAGTGCTACAAAGGGCGGGGGGTTGTACGAGCAGTACTTC,many,TRBV20-1,TRBD2,TRBJ2-7
CASRGQGSQSYGYTF,TGTGCCAGCAGGGGACAGGGGTCCCAAAGTTATGGCTACACCTTC,many,TRBV28,TRBD1,TRBJ1-2
CASSPWAEQFF,TGTGCCAGCAGTCCTTGGGCTGAGCAGTTCTTC,medium-sized,TRBV6-1,-,TRBJ2-1
CASNPSSTDTQYF,TGTGCCAGCAACCCATCGTCCACAGATACGCAGTATTTT,many,TRBV28,-,TRBJ2-3
CASSQNQGGGYTF,TGTGCCAGCAGCCAAAACCAGGGTGGAGGCTACACCTTC,many,TRBV3-1,-,TRBJ1-2
CATSDSNRGNTEAFF,TGTGCCACCAGTGATTCAAACAGGGGGAACACTGAAGCTTTCTTT,many,TRBV24-1,TRBD1,TRBJ1-1
CARSRTGPNSPLHF,TGTGCCCGCAGCAGGACAGGACCTAATTCACCCCTCCACTTT,-,TRBV7-6,TRBD1,TRBJ1-6
CASSPDGNSYNSPLRF,TGTGCCAGCTCACCAGACGGTAACTCCTATAATTCACCCCTCCGCTTT,-,TRBV18,-,TRBJ1-6
CAISKGELSPLHF,TGTGCCATCAGCAAGGGCGAACTTTCACCCCTCCACTTT,few,TRBV10-3,-,TRBJ1-6
CASSLGLHTYEQYF,TGTGCCAGCAGCTTAGGTTTACATACCTACGAGCAGTACTTC,few,TRBV11-2,-,TRBJ2-7
CASSQKAGREAFF,TGTGCCAGCAGCCAAAAGGCGGGGCGAGAAGCTTTCTTT,many,TRBV16,-,TRBJ1-1
CSVTGGGYTF,TGCAGCGTTACAGGGGGCGGCTACACCTTC,many,TRBV29-1,TRBD1,TRBJ1-2
CASSDRGNLGEQYF,TGTGCCAGCAGTGATCGGGGAAATCTTGGCGAGCAGTACTTC,few,TRBV2,-,TRBJ2-7
CSARDAVKNYGCTF,TGCAGTGCTAGAGATGCAGTAAAAAACTATGGCTGCACCTTC,-,TRBV20-1,-,TRBJ1-2
CASRSSGGNNEQFF,TGTGCCAGCCGTTCTAGCGGGGGAAACAATGAGCAGTTCTTC,medium-sized,TRBV6-1,TRBD2,TRBJ2-1
CASKSGASNTEAFF,TGTGCCAGCAAATCAGGGGCCTCGAACACTGAAGCTTTCTTT,-,TRBV9,-,TRBJ1-1
CSASLSYNEQFF,TGCAGTGCTAGCTTGTCGTACAATGAGCAGTTCTTC,many,TRBV20-1,-,TRBJ2-1
CASRTTRETQYF,TGTGCCAGCAGGACTACTAGAGAGACCCAGTACTTC,many,TRBV6-1,-,TRBJ2-5
CASRAVDNEQFF,TGTGCCAGCAGGGCAGTGGACAATGAGCAGTTCTTC,-,TRBV2,-,TRBJ2-1
CASRGGRDTTGSTIYF,TGTGCCAGCAGGGGGGGCCGGGACACTACTGGGAGCACCATATATTTT,once,TRBV6-1,-,TRBJ1-3
CASSSSLSGNTIYF,TGTGCCAGCAGCTCTTCCCTCTCTGGAAACACCATATATTTT,many,TRBV7-2,-,TRBJ1-3
CASSSGTSGGYALAVFNEQFF,TGTGCCAGCAGTTCCGGGACTAGCGGGGGATATGCACTGGCTGTTTTTAATGAGCAGTTCTTC,many,TRBV6-1,TRBD2,TRBJ2-1
CASSPGFSRHYEQYF,TGTGCCAGCAGCCCCGGCTTTAGCCGACACTACGAGCAGTACTTC,-,TRBV7-2,-,TRBJ2-7
CASSWTGRLREPQHF,TGTGCCAGCAGCTGGACGGGCCGGCTAAGGGAACCCCAGCATTTT,many,TRBV7-8,-,TRBJ1-5
CASSSDSLNTEAFF,TGTGCCAGCAGTTCGGACTCCCTGAACACTGAAGCTTTCTTT,-,TRBV12-3/TRBV12-4,-,TRBJ1-1
CSARVSRQGTDTQYF,TGCAGTGCTAGAGTATCAAGACAGGGCACAGATACGCAGTATTTT,many,TRBV20-1,-,TRBJ2-3
CASMSLQGGQEQCEQYF,TGTGCCAGCATGTCCCTCCAGGGGGGACAGGAACAATGCGAGCAGTACTTC,-,TRBV27,TRBD1,TRBJ2-7
CSSLDREGYGYTF,TGCAGCAGCCTAGATCGGGAAGGCTATGGCTACACCTTC,-,TRBV20-1,-,TRBJ1-2
CASSLAYPYEQYF,TGTGCCAGCAGCCTGGCTTATCCCTACGAGCAGTACTTC,medium-sized,TRBV27,-,TRBJ2-7
CATSFKGGTAMNTEAFF,TGTGCCACGTCCTTCAAGGGAGGAACAGCCATGAACACTGAAGCTTTCTTT,many,TRBV6-1,-,TRBJ1-1
CASSLVLQGIYEQYF,TGTGCCAGCAGCTTAGTTCTCCAGGGAATATACGAGCAGTACTTC,-,TRBV7-8,-,TRBJ2-7
CASSFYTGDSNQPQHF,TGTGCCAGCAGCTTTTACACAGGGGATTCAAATCAGCCCCAGCATTTT,many,TRBV7-9,TRBD1,TRBJ1-5
CASSRHRNTEAFF,TGTGCCAGCAGTCGCCACAGGAACACTGAAGCTTTCTTT,medium-sized,TRBV6-1,-,TRBJ1-1